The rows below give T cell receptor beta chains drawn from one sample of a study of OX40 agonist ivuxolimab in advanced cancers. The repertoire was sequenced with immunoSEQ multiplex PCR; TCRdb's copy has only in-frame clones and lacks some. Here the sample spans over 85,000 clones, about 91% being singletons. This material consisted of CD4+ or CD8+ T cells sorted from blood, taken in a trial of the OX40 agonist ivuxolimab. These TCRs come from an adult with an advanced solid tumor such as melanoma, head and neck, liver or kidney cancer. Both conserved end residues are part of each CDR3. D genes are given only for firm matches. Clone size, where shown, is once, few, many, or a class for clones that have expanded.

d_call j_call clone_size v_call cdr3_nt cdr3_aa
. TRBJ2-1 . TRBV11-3 TGTGCCAGCAGCCCTGGACCTCCACGCCACAATGAGCAGTTCTTC CASSPGPPRHNEQFF
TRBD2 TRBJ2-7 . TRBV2 TGTGCCAGCCGGGGGTGGACTAGCGGGATCTACGAGCAGTACTTC CASRGWTSGIYEQYF
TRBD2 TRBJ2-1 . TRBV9 TGTGCCAGCAGTCAGAGCAGGAAAGGTGGACTAGCGGGAGTGAATGAGCAGTTCTTC CASSQSRKGGLAGVNEQFF
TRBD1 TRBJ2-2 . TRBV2 TGTGCCAGCATGGGACAGGGGCTTACCGGGGAGCTGTTTTTT CASMGQGLTGELFF
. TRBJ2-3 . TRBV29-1 TGCAGCGTTGCCCCCCGCACAGATACGCAGTATTTT CSVAPRTDTQYF
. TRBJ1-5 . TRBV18 TGTGCCAGCTCACCATTAGGACAGAGCAATCAGCCCCAGCATTTT CASSPLGQSNQPQHF
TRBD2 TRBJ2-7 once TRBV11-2 TGTGCCAGCAGCTTAGGATCTAGCGGGAGTCGGGGCGAGCAGTACTTC CASSLGSSGSRGEQYF
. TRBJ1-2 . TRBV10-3 TGTGCCATCGGGGATTTAAAGACACCTAACTATGGCTACACCTTC CAIGDLKTPNYGYTF
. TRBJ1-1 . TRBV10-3 TGTGCCATCAGTGATATTGGGATCGAAGCTTTCTTT CAISDIGIEAFF
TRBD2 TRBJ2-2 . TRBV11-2 TGTGCCAGCCGCAAAGGGACTAGCGGGACCAACACCGGGGAGCTGTTTTTT CASRKGTSGTNTGELFF